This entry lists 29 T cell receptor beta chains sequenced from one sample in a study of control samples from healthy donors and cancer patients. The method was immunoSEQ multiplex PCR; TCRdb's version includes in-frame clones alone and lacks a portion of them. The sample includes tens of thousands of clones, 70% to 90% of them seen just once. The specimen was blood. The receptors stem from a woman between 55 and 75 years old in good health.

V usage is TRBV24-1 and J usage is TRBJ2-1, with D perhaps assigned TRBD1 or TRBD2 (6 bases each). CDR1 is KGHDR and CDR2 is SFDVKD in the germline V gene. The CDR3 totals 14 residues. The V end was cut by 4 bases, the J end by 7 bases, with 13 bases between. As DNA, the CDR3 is TGTGCCACCAGTGACCCAACAGGGACTAATGAGCAGTTCTTC. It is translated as CATSDPTGTNEQFF.

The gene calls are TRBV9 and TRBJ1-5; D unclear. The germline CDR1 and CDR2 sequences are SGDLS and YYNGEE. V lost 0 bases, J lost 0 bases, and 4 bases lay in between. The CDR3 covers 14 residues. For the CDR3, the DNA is TGTGCCAGCAGCGTAGAGGCTAGCAATCAGCCCCAGCATTTT. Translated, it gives CASSVEASNQPQHF.

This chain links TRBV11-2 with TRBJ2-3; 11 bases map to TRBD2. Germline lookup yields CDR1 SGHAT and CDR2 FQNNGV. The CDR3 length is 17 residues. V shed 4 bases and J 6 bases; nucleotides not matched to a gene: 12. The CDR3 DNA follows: TGTGCCAGCAGCTCGCCCTGGACTAGCGGGCGGGGGGATACGCAGTATTTT. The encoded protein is CASSSPWTSGRGDTQYF.

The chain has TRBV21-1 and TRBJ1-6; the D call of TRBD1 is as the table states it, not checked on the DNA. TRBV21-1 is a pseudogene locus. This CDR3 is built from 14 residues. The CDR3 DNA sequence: TGTGCCAGCAGGTCCGGGACAGGGAATTCACCCCTCCACTTT. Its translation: CASRSGTGNSPLHF.

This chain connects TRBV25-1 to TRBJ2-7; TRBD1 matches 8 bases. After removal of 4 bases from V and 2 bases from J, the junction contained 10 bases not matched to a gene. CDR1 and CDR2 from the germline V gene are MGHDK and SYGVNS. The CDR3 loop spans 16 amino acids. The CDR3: CASSAEDRDVTYEQYF. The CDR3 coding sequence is TGTGCCAGCAGTGCTGAGGACAGGGACGTTACCTACGAGCAGTACTTC.

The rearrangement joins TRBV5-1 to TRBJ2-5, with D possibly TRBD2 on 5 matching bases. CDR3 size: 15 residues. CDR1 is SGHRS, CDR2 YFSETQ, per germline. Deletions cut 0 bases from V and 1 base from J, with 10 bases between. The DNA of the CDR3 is TGCGCCAGCAGCTTGGTCGGGGAGATCCAAGAGACCCAGTACTTC. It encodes CASSLVGEIQETQYF.

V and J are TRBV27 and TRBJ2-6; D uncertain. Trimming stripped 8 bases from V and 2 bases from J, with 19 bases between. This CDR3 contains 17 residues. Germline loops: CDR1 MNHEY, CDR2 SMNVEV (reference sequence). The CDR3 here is CASGKTSLGAGANVLTF. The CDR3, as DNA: TGTGCCAGCGGGAAGACCTCGCTAGGCGCTGGGGCCAACGTCCTGACTTTC.

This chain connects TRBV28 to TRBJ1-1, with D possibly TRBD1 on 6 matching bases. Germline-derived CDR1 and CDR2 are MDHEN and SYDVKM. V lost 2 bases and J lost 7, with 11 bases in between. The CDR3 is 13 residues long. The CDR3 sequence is CASSLRSRGEAFF. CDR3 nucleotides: TGTGCCAGCAGTTTACGCTCCAGGGGTGAAGCTTTCTTT.

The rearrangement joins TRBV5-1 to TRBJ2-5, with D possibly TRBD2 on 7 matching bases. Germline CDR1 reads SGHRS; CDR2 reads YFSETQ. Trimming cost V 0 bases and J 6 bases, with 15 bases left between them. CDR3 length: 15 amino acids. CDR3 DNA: TGCGCCAGCAGCTTGGGGGGGCCAGCGGGGCAGACCCAGTACTTC. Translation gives CASSLGGPAGQTQYF.

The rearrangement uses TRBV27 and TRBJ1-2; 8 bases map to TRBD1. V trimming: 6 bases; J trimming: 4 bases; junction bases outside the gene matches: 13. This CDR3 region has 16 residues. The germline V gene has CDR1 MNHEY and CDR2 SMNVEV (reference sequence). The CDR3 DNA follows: TGTGCCAGCAGCACAACTACAGGGGGTCGCGGCTATGGCTACACCTTC. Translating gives CASSTTTGGRGYGYTF.

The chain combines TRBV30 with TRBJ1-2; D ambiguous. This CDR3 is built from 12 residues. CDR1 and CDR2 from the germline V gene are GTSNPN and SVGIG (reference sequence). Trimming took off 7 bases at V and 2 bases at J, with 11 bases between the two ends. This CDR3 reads CALTGLNYGYTF. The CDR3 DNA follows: TGTGCCTTGACGGGTTTGAACTATGGCTACACCTTC.

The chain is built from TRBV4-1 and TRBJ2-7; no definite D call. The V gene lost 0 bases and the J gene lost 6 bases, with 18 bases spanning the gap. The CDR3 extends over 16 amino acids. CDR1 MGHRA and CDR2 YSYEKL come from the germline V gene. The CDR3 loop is CASSQDPSKELLEQYF. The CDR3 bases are TGCGCCAGCAGCCAAGATCCCTCGAAGGAACTCCTCGAGCAGTACTTC.

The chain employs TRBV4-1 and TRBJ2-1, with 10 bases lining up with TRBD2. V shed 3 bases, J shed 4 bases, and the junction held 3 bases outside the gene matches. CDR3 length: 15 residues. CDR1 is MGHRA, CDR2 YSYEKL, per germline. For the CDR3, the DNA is TGCGCCAGCAGCCATCGAGCGGGAGGGTACAATGAGCAGTTCTTC. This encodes CASSHRAGGYNEQFF.

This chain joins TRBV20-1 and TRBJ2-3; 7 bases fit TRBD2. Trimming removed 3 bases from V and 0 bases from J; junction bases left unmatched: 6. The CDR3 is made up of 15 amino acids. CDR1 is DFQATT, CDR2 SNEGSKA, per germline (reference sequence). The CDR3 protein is CSASLDGGSTDTQYF. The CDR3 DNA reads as TGCAGTGCTAGTTTAGACGGGGGGAGCACAGATACGCAGTATTTT.

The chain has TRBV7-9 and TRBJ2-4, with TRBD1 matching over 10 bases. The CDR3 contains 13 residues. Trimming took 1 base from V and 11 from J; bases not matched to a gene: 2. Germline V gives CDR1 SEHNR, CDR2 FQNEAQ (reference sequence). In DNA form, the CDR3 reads TGTGCCAGCAGCTTAGGACAGGGGGCTTTTCAGTACTTC. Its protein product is CASSLGQGAFQYF.

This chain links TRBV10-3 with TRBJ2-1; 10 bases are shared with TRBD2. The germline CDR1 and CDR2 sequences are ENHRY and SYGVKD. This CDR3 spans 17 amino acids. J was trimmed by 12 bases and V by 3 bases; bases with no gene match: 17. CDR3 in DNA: TGTGCCATCAGTGACCCGGTCTCACTGGTAGCGGGAGGTGGGCAGTTCTTC. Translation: CAISDPVSLVAGGGQFF.

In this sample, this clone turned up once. CDR3 residues: CASSPHGGQETQYF. The CDR3 DNA reads TGTGCCAGCAGCCCACATGGAGGCCAAGAGACCCAGTACTTC. This chain connects TRBV7-9 to TRBJ2-5, with D perhaps matching TRBD2 (5 bases). V was trimmed by 5 bases and J by 1 base, leaving 11 bases between them. CDR3 length equals 14 residues. Per the germline V gene, CDR1 is SEHNR and CDR2 is FQNEAQ (reference sequence).

CDR3 sequence: CASSQEDQETQYF. In DNA form, the CDR3 reads TGTGCCAGCAGTCAGGAAGACCAAGAGACCCAGTACTTC. The rearrangement links TRBV2 to TRBJ2-5; D is unclear. The CDR3 sequence is 13 residues long. The germline V gene has CDR1 SNHLY and CDR2 FYNNEI. V gave up 5 bases and J gave up 0 bases, with 7 bases separating them.

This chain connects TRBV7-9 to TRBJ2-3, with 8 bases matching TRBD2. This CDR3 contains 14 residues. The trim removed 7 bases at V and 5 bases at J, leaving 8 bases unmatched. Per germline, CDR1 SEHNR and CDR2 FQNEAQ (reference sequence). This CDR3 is CASIRSGRGDTQYF. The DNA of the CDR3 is TGTGCCAGCATTAGGAGCGGGAGAGGAGATACGCAGTATTTT.

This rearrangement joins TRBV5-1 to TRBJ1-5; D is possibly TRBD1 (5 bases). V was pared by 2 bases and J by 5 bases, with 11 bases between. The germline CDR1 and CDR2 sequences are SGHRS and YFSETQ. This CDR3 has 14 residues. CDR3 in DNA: TGCGCCAGCAGCTTAGCGGGGGGGGATCAGCCCCAGCATTTT. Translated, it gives CASSLAGGDQPQHF.

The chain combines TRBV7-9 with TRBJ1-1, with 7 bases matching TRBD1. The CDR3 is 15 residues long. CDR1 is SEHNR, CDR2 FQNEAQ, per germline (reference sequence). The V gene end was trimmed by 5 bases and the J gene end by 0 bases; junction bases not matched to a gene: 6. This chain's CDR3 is CASSPGQTMNTEAFF. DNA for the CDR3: TGTGCCAGCAGCCCGGGACAGACCATGAACACTGAAGCTTTCTTT.

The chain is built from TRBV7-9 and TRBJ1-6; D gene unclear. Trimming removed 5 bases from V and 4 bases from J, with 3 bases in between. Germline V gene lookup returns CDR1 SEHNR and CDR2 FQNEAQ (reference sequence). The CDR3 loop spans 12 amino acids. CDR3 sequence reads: CASSPYNSPLHF. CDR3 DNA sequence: TGTGCCAGCAGCCCGTATAATTCACCCCTCCACTTT.

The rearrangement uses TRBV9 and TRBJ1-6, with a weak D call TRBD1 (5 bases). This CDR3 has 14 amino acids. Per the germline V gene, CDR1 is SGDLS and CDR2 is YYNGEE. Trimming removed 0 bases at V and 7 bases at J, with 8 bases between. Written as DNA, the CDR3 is TGTGCCAGCAGCGTAGGGGGGGTAAATTCACCCCTCCACTTT. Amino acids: CASSVGGVNSPLHF.

The CDR3 DNA reads TGTGCCAGCAGCTTAGTATCCGGGGGGGCCACAGATACGCAGTATTTT. Translating gives CASSLVSGGATDTQYF. This chain links TRBV7-2 with TRBJ2-3; 8 bases are shared with TRBD2. The J segment lost 2 bases and the V segment lost 1 base, leaving 5 bases of the junction unmatched. In germline, CDR1 is SGHTA, CDR2 FQGNSA. The CDR3 totals 16 residues.

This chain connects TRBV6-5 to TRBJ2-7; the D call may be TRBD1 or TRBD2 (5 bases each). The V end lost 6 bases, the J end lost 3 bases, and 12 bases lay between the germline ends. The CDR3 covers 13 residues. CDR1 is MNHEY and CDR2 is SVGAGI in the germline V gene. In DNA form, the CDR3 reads TGTGCCAGCAGGGAGGCAGGGCTCTACGAGCAGTACTTC. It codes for CASREAGLYEQYF.

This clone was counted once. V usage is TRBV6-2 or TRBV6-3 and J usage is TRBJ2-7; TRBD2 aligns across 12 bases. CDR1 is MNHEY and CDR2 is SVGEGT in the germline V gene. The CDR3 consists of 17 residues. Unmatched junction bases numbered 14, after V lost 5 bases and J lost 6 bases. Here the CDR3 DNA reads TGTGCCAGCAGTCCACTCCCAGGACTAGCGGGAAGGGGCGAGCAGTACTTC. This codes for CASSPLPGLAGRGEQYF.

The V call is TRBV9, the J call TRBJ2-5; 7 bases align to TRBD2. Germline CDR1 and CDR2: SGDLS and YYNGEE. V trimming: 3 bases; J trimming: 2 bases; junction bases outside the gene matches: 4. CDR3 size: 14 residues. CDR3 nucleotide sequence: TGTGCCAGCAGCGGGGGGACTAAACAAGAGACCCAGTACTTC. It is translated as CASSGGTKQETQYF.

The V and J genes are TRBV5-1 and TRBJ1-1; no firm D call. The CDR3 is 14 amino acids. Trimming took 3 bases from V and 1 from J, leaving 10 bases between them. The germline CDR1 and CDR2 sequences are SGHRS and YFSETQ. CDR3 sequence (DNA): TGCGCCAGCAGCTCCGGACCGCCGAACACTGAAGCTTTCTTT. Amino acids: CASSSGPPNTEAFF.

This CDR3 reads CAISPGRGSTDTQYF. CDR3 bases: TGTGCCATCAGCCCCGGACGGGGGAGCACAGATACGCAGTATTTT. The chain has TRBV10-3 and TRBJ2-3; D might be TRBD2 (6 bases). Germline V gene data show CDR1 as ENHRY and CDR2 as SYGVKD. The CDR3 length is 15 residues. V gave up 6 bases and J gave up 0 bases, with 13 bases separating them.